Presented here are 22 T cell receptor beta chains from one specimen sequenced in a study of T-cell reconstitution after alpha-beta-depleted transplantation in children (dated by TCRdb to 2016 to 2017). Library method: PCR. Sequencing instrument: Illumina HiSeq 2500. TCR libraries were prepared with molecular barcoding, using unique molecular identifiers to normalize TCRbeta repertoire quantification. The public reads were run again by TCRdb, first through fastp at Q25 and then through MiXCR, and only productive beta chains were kept. All rows with the same CDR3 protein become a single entry with the most common DNA and genes. Here the sample has hundreds of thousands of distinct CDR3 sequences; about 10% occur a single time. Around 4% of the sample is held by the ten biggest clonotypes. The sample in question was PBMCs from the stem cell graft donor, obtained from the stem cell graft. All receptors come from a human donor who donated a stem cell graft to a child with acute myeloid leukemia.

This clonotype was counted between two and nine times. V and J are TRBV12-3 or TRBV12-4 and TRBJ2-7, with D perhaps assigned TRBD1 or TRBD2 (7 bases each). The CDR3 runs to 15 residues. Trimming shortened V by 4 bases and J by 7 bases, and 20 bases separated the two germline ends. CDR3 bases: TGTGCCAGCAGTTCGACAGGGAGGGCTTTGGGGGAGCAGTACTTC. Amino acids: CASSSTGRALGEQYF.

In its sample, this clonotype was seen a few times. In nucleotides, the CDR3 is TGTGCCAGCAGTTCCGCGAGGGACAGGGGCGCCGGCGTAGATGAGCAGTTCTTC. It yields the protein CASSSARDRGAGVDEQFF. The rearrangement uses TRBV28 and TRBJ2-1; 10 positions match TRBD1. Trimming cost V 4 bases and J 8 bases; bases outside gene matches: 17. The CDR3 is made up of 18 amino acids. Germline values: CDR1 MDHEN, CDR2 SYDVKM. Full variable domain (outside the CDR3, taken from reference TRBV28 and TRBJ2-1): DVKVTQSSRYLVKRTGEKVFLECVQDMDHENMFWYRQDPGLGLRLIYFSYDVKMKEKGDIPEGYSVSREKKERFSLILESASTNQTSMYLCASSSARDRGAGVDEQFFGPGTRLTVL.

This clonotype appeared a few times. The rearrangement joins TRBV20-1 to TRBJ2-1, with a weak D call TRBD1 (6 bases). V was cut by 0 bases and J by 5 bases, with 17 bases left in between. CDR1 DFQATT and CDR2 SNEGSKA come from the germline V gene (reference sequence). This CDR3 region has 16 residues. The CDR3 loop is CSARDPNLGAHNEQFF. CDR3 in DNA: TGCAGTGCTAGAGACCCCAACTTGGGGGCACACAATGAGCAGTTCTTC.

This clonotype was detected once. The chain carries TRBV28 and TRBJ2-3; a possible D gene is TRBD2 (5 bases). CDR3 length equals 16 residues. V was trimmed by 6 bases and J by 2 bases, leaving 18 bases between them. Germline V gene data show CDR1 as MDHEN and CDR2 as SYDVKM. As DNA, the CDR3 is TGTGCCAGCAGCATCGGACTCGCCAGGTTCACAGATACGCAGTATTTT. Its protein is CASSIGLARFTDTQYF. Full variable domain (outside the CDR3, taken from reference TRBV28 and TRBJ2-3): DVKVTQSSRYLVKRTGEKVFLECVQDMDHENMFWYRQDPGLGLRLIYFSYDVKMKEKGDIPEGYSVSREKKERFSLILESASTNQTSMYLCASSIGLARFTDTQYFGPGTRLTVL.

The table lists this clonotype with many counts. This rearrangement joins TRBV5-1 to TRBJ2-7, with 9 bases that match TRBD2. Per germline, CDR1 SGHRS and CDR2 YFSETQ. This CDR3 has 15 amino acids. The ends lost 0 bases at V and 0 bases at J; junction bases unmatched: 1. This CDR3 is CASSLGSGSSYEQYF. For the CDR3, the DNA is TGCGCCAGCAGCTTGGGTAGCGGGAGCTCCTACGAGCAGTACTTC. Full variable domain (remainder filled in from reference TRBV5-1 and TRBJ2-7): KAGVTQTPRYLIKTRGQQVTLSCSPISGHRSVSWYQQTPGQGLQFLFEYFSETQRNKGNFPGRFSGRQFSNSRSEMNVSTLELGDSALYLCASSLGSGSSYEQYFGPGTRLTVT.

The J gene is TRBJ2-1, the V gene TRBV29-1; the match to TRBD1 covers 10 bases. V dropped 7 bases and J dropped 7; count of bases not matched to a gene: 7. The germline CDR1 and CDR2 sequences are SQVTM and ANQGSEA. The CDR3 runs 13 residues. CDR3 in DNA: TGCAGCGCCCCGGGACAGGGGCTAAATGAGCAGTTCTTC. This codes for CSAPGQGLNEQFF.

V gene TRBV20-1 combines with J gene TRBJ1-2, with TRBD1 identical over 7 bases. CDR3 length equals 13 residues. Germline V gene data show CDR1 as DFQATT and CDR2 as SNEGSKA (reference sequence). V shed 2 bases and J 5 bases; nucleotides not matched to a gene: 5. CDR3 residues: CSARQGENYGYTF. In nucleotides, the CDR3 is TGCAGTGCTAGACAGGGGGAAAATTATGGCTACACCTTC.

This clonotype has a handful of counts. The chain combines TRBV7-9 with TRBJ2-7; D remains unclear. The CDR3 loop spans 11 amino acids. Germline V gene lookup returns CDR1 SEHNR and CDR2 FQNEAQ (reference sequence). V lost 5 bases and J lost 9, with 11 bases in between. CDR3 region: CASSQNLGQYF. Written as DNA, the CDR3 is TGTGCCAGCAGCCAAAACCTGGGGCAGTACTTC.

In this sample, this clonotype turned up many times. The V gene is TRBV5-1, the J gene TRBJ2-7, with D hard to call. Trimming pared 0 bases from V and 3 bases from J, leaving 10 bases between. Germline CDR1 is SGHRS and CDR2 is YFSETQ. The CDR3 is 14 residues long. This CDR3 is CASSLDPSGYEQYF. CDR3 sequence (DNA): TGCGCCAGCAGCTTGGATCCGAGTGGCTACGAGCAGTACTTC.

This clonotype showed up many times. Here the CDR3 reads CSASTLTGRGGYTF. CDR3 sequence (DNA): TGCAGTGCTAGTACACTGACAGGGAGGGGTGGCTACACCTTC. J is TRBJ1-2 and V is TRBV20-1, with 7 bases that match TRBD1. The CDR3 has 14 residues. Germline values: CDR1 DFQATT, CDR2 SNEGSKA (reference sequence). The V and J ends lost 3 bases and 7 bases, in that order; junction bases with no gene match: 11.

Ten or more counts support this clonotype. The chain uses TRBV12-3 or TRBV12-4 and TRBJ2-1; D uncertain. This CDR3 is built from 15 residues. Trimming cost V 2 bases and J 0 bases, with 8 bases left between them. The CDR3 DNA reads TGTGCCAGCAGTTTACGGCAGAGCTCCTACAATGAGCAGTTCTTC. Protein product: CASSLRQSSYNEQFF.

This clonotype was detected many times. This chain joins TRBV7-2 and TRBJ2-2; 10 bases align to TRBD1. The germline CDR1 and CDR2 sequences are SGHTA and FQGNSA. V gave up 2 bases and J gave up 6 bases; unmatched junction bases: 3. The CDR3 is 15 amino acids. The CDR3 DNA follows: TGTGCCAGCAGCTTAACGGACAGGGGGTCCGGGGAGCTGTTTTTT. This sequence encodes CASSLTDRGSGELFF.

The genes are TRBV3-1 and TRBJ2-4; D may be TRBD2 (5 bases). This CDR3 is 14 amino acids long. Trimming shortened V by 1 base and J by 1 base, and 5 bases separated the two germline ends. The germline V gene encodes CDR1 LGHDT and CDR2 YNNKEL (reference sequence). The chain's CDR3 is CASSQVAAKNIQYF. The CDR3 DNA sequence: TGTGCCAGCAGCCAAGTAGCGGCCAAAAACATTCAGTACTTC.

This clonotype was seen a handful of times. This chain joins TRBV29-1 and TRBJ2-1; TRBD2 aligns across 8 bases. This CDR3 has 13 residues. The V and J ends lost 7 bases and 3 bases, in that order; junction bases with no gene match: 5. Germline CDR1 reads SQVTM; CDR2 reads ANQGSEA. Written as DNA, the CDR3 is TGCAGCGGGGAGCGGGAGAGCTACAATGAGCAGTTCTTC. As protein: CSGERESYNEQFF.

Only a few counts were recorded for this clonotype. The chain carries TRBV2 and TRBJ2-5, with 8 positions matching TRBD2. The CDR3 totals 16 residues. The germline V gene encodes CDR1 SNHLY and CDR2 FYNNEI. V dropped 1 base and J dropped 8; count of bases not matched to a gene: 12. The chain's CDR3 is CASSEVAGGGVATQYF. Written as DNA, the CDR3 is TGTGCCAGCAGTGAAGTTGCGGGAGGAGGGGTCGCAACCCAGTACTTC. The variable domain in full, with the rest retrieved from reference TRBV2 and TRBJ2-5, is EPEVTQTPSHQVTQMGQEVILRCVPISNHLYFYWYRQILGQKVEFLVSFYNNEISEKSEIFDDQFSVERPDGSNFTLKIRSTKLEDSAMYFCASSEVAGGGVATQYFGPGTRLLVL.

V gene TRBV3-1 combines with J gene TRBJ2-7, with no clear D. Trimming pared 1 base from V and 0 bases from J, leaving 10 bases between. CDR1 is LGHDT, CDR2 YNNKEL, per germline (reference sequence). This CDR3 contains 15 residues. CDR3 in DNA: TGTGCCAGCAGCCAAGTCGTCAGCCTCTCCTACGAGCAGTACTTC. Protein sequence: CASSQVVSLSYEQYF.

The chain has TRBV9 and TRBJ1-3, with D possibly matching TRBD1 (5 bases). The V end was cut by 3 bases, the J end by 0 bases, with 19 bases between. The CDR3 contains 18 residues. Germline assignment: CDR1 SGDLS and CDR2 YYNGEE. The CDR3: CASSDRDGRLSSGNTIYF. The DNA for the CDR3 is TGTGCCAGCAGCGACCGGGACGGACGGCTTTCCTCTGGAAACACCATATATTTT. The whole variable domain, remainder taken from reference TRBV9 and TRBJ1-3, is DSGVTQTPKHLITATGQRVTLRCSPRSGDLSVYWYQQSLDQGLQFLIQYYNGEERAKGNILERFSAQQFPDLHSELNLSSLELGDSALYFCASSDRDGRLSSGNTIYFGEGSWLTVV.

This clonotype came up a few times. The rearrangement uses TRBV27 and TRBJ2-2; no definite D call. Between the trimmed V and J ends, which lost 3 bases and 1 base, there was a span of 9 bases. The germline V gene has CDR1 MNHEY and CDR2 SMNVEV (reference sequence). The CDR3 length is 15 residues. The CDR3 DNA reads TGTGCCAGCAGTTTCGGATCCAGGAACACCGGGGAGCTGTTTTTT. It specifies CASSFGSRNTGELFF.

This clonotype turned up a few times. The CDR3 spells CASSYRALNEQFF. DNA of the CDR3: TGTGCCAGCAGCTACCGGGCCTTAAATGAGCAGTTCTTC. The chain joins TRBV2 to TRBJ2-1; D uncertain. This CDR3 has 13 residues. Germline CDR1 and CDR2: SNHLY and FYNNEI. V lost 6 bases and J lost 7, with 13 bases in between.

This clonotype was counted at least ten times. This chain uses TRBV4-2 with TRBJ2-7; D remains ambiguous. This CDR3 has 13 amino acids. Germline V gives CDR1 LGHNA, CDR2 YNFKEQ. V dropped 4 bases and J dropped 3 bases, with 10 bases sitting between them. The CDR3 loop reads CASSPWVGYEQYF. CDR3 nucleotide sequence: TGTGCCAGCAGCCCCTGGGTAGGCTACGAGCAGTACTTC.

The V and J genes are TRBV20-1 and TRBJ1-6; 9 bases align to TRBD1. In germline, CDR1 is DFQATT, CDR2 SNEGSKA (reference sequence). The CDR3 covers 14 residues. Trimming took 2 bases from V and 6 from J; bases not matched to a gene: 2. The CDR3 region is CSARKTGGNSPLHF. In DNA, the CDR3 is TGCAGTGCTAGAAAGACAGGGGGTAATTCACCCCTCCACTTT.

V usage is TRBV12-3 or TRBV12-4 and J usage is TRBJ1-6, with TRBD1 matching 11 bases. With 5 bases clipped from V and 7 bases from J, the junction kept 4 bases outside the gene matches. The CDR3 contains 15 residues. CDR3 sequence: CASSVRTGGNSPLHF. The CDR3 region has the DNA TGTGCCAGCAGTGTCCGGACAGGGGGCAATTCACCCCTCCACTTT.